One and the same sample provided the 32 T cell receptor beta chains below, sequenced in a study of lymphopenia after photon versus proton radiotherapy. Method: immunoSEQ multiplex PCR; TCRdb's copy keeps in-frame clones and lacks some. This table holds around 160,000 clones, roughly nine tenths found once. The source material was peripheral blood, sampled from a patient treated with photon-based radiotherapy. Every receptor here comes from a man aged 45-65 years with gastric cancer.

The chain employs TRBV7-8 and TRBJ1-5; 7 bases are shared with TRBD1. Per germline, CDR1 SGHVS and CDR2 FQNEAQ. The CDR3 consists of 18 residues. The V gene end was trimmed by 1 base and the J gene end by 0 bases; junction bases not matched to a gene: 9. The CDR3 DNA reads TGTGCCAGCAGCTTAGTATCAAAGGGACAGCGTAGCAATCAGCCCCAGCATTTT. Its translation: CASSLVSKGQRSNQPQHF.

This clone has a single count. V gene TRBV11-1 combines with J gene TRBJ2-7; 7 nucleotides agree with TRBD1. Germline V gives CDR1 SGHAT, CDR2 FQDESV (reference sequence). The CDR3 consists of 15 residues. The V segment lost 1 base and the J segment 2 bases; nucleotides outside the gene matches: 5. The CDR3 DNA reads TGTGCCAGCAGCTTAGGGGGGACAGCGACCTACGAGCAGTACTTC. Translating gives CASSLGGTATYEQYF.

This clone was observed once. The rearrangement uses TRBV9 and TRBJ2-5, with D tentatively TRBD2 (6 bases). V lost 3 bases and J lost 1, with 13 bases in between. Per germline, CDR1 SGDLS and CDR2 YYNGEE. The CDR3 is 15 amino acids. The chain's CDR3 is CASSEIGGRQETQYF. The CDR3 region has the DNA TGTGCCAGCAGCGAGATAGGAGGGCGCCAAGAGACCCAGTACTTC.

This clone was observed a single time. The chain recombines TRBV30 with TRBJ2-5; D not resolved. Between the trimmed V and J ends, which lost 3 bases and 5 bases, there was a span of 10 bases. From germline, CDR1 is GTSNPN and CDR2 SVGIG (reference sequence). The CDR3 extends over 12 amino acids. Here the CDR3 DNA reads TGTGCCTGGAGGCAGTTGGGGGAGACCCAGTACTTC. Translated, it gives CAWRQLGETQYF.

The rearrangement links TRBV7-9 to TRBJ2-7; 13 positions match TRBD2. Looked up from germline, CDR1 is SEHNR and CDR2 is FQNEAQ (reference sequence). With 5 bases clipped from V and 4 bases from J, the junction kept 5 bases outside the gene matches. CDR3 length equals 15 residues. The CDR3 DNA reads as TGTGCCAGCAGCCCGGGACTAGCGGGAAGTTACGAGCAGTACTTC. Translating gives CASSPGLAGSYEQYF.

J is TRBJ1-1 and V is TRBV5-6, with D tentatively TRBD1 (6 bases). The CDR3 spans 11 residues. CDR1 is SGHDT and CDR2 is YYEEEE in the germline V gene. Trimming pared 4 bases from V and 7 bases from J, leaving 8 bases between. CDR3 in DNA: TGTGCCAGCAGCGCGACAGGTGAAGCTTTCTTT. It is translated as CASSATGEAFF.

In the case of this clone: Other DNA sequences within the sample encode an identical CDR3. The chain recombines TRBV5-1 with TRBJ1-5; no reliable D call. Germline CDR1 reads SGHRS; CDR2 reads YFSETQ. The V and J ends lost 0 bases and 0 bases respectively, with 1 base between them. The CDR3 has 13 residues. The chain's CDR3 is CASSLDSNQPQHF. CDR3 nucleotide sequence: TGCGCCAGCAGCTTGGATAGCAATCAGCCCCAGCATTTT.

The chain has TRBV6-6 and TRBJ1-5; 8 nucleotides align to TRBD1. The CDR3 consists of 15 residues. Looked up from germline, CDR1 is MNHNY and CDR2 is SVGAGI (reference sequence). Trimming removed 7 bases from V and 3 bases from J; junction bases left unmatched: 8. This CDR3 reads CASNSGQGSNQPQHF. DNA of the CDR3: TGTGCCAGCAACTCTGGACAGGGATCCAATCAGCCCCAGCATTTT.

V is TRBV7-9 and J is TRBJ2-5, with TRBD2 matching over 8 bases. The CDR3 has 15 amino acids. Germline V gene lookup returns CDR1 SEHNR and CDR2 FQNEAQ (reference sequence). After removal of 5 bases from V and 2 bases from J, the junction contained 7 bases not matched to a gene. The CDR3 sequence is CASSPSGQGQETQYF. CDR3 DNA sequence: TGTGCCAGCAGCCCTAGCGGGCAAGGTCAAGAGACCCAGTACTTC.

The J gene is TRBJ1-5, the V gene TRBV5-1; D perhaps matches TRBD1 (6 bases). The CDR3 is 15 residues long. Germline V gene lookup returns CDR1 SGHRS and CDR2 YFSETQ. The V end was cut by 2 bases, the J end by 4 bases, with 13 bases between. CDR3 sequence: CASSLIPGANQPQHF. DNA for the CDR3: TGCGCCAGCAGCTTAATTCCAGGGGCGAATCAGCCCCAGCATTTT.

Written as DNA, the CDR3 is TGTGCCAGCACCCGGCTCTCCTACGAGCAGTACTTC. It is translated as CASTRLSYEQYF. The chain recombines TRBV2 with TRBJ2-7; no definite D call. CDR1 is SNHLY, CDR2 FYNNEI, per germline. The V gene lost 7 bases and the J gene lost 0 bases, with 7 bases spanning the gap. This CDR3 region has 12 residues.

The CDR3 nucleotides read TGCGCCAGCAGCTTGCTGAAGGGTGGGTCCACAGGGGAGCAGTTCTTC. Protein sequence: CASSLLKGGSTGEQFF. This chain links TRBV5-1 with TRBJ2-1, with TRBD1 as a possible D gene (6 bases). The germline CDR1 and CDR2 sequences are SGHRS and YFSETQ. This CDR3 comprises 16 residues. Trimming shortened V by 1 base and J by 10 bases, and 21 bases separated the two germline ends.

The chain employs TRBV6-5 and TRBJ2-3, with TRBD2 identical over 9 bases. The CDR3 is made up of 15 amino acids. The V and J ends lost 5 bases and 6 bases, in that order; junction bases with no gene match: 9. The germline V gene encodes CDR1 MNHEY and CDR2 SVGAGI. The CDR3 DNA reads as TGTGCCAGCAGTCGCTTGGGGGGACTAGCCGATACGCAGTATTTT. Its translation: CASSRLGGLADTQYF.

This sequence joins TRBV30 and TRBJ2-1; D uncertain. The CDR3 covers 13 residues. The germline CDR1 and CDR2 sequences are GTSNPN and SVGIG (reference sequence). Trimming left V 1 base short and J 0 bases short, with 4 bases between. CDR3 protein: CAWSGSSYNEQFF. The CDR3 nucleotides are TGTGCCTGGAGTGGAAGCTCCTACAATGAGCAGTTCTTC.

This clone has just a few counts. The CDR3 nucleotides are TGTGCCAGCAGTGAGTCAGACAGGGGAAACAATGAGCAGTTCTTC. Translating it yields CASSESDRGNNEQFF. The chain uses TRBV2 and TRBJ2-1, with TRBD1 matching over 8 bases. J was trimmed by 5 bases and V by 3 bases; bases with no gene match: 6. Germline CDR1 reads SNHLY; CDR2 reads FYNNEI. This CDR3 is built from 15 residues. The whole variable domain, filled in from reference TRBV2 and TRBJ2-1, reads EPEVTQTPSHQVTQMGQEVILRCVPISNHLYFYWYRQILGQKVEFLVSFYNNEISEKSEIFDDQFSVERPDGSNFTLKIRSTKLEDSAMYFCASSESDRGNNEQFFGPGTRLTVL.

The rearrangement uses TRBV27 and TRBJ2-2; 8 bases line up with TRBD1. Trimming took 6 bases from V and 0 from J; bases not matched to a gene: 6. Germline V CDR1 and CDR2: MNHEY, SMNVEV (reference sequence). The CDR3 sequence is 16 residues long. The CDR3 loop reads CASRGRDRTNTGELFF. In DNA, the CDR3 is TGTGCCAGCAGAGGCCGGGACAGGACGAACACCGGGGAGCTGTTTTTT.

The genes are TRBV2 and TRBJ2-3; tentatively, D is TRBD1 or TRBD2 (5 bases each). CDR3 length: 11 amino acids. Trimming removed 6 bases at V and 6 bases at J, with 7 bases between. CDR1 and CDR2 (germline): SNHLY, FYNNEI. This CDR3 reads CASRRGDTQYF. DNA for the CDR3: TGTGCCAGCAGGAGGGGTGATACGCAGTATTTT.

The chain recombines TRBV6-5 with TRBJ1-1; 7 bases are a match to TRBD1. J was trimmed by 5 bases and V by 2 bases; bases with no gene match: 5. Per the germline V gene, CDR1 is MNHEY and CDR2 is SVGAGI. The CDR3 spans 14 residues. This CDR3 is CASSYGRGGTEAFF. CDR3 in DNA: TGTGCCAGCAGTTACGGCAGGGGGGGAACTGAAGCTTTCTTT.

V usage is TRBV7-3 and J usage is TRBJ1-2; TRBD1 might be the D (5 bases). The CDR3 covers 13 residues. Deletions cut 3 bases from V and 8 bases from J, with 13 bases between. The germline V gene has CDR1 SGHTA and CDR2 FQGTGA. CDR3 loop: CASSLRRGSGYTF. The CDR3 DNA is TGTGCCAGCAGCTTGAGACGGGGCTCGGGCTACACCTTC.

This CDR3 reads CASSNNEQFF. The CDR3 DNA follows: TGTGCCAGCAGCAACAATGAGCAGTTCTTC. The chain recombines TRBV28 with TRBJ2-1; D unclear. Germline values: CDR1 MDHEN, CDR2 SYDVKM. V was cut by 6 bases and J by 5 bases, with 2 bases left in between. The CDR3 is 10 amino acids.

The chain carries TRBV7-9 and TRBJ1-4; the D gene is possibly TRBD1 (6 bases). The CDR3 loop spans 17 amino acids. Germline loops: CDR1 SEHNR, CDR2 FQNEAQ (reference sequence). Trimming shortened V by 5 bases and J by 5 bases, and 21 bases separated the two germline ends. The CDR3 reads CASSPRRGNRANEKLFF. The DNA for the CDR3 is TGTGCCAGCAGCCCGCGTCGGGGAAACAGGGCCAATGAAAAACTGTTTTTT.

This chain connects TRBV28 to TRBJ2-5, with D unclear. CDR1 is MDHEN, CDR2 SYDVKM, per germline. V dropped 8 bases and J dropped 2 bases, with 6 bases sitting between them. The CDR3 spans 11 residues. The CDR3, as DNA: TGTGCCAGCGGACGACAAGAGACCCAGTACTTC. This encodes CASGRQETQYF.

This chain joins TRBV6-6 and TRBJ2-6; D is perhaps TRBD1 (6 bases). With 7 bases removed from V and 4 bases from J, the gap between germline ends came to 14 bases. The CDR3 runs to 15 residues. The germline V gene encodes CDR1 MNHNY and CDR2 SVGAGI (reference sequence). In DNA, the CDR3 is TGTGCCAGCACCAATCCAGGGGAGGGGGCCAACGTCCTGACTTTC. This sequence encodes CASTNPGEGANVLTF.

The CDR3 nucleotides read TGTGCCAGCAGCGGCAGGGTTAACACCGGGGAGCTGTTTTTT. This translates into CASSGRVNTGELFF. The chain uses TRBV7-2 and TRBJ2-2, with D perhaps TRBD1 (5 bases). V lost 5 bases and J lost 2, with 9 bases in between. The CDR3 has 14 amino acids. Looked up from germline, CDR1 is SGHTA and CDR2 is FQGNSA. Based on the CDR3 plus reference TRBV7-2 and TRBJ2-2, the full variable domain is GAGVSQSPSNKVTEKGKDVELRCDPISGHTALYWYRQSLGQGLEFLIYFQGNSAPDKSGLPSDRFSAERTGGSVSTLTIQRTQQEDSAVYLCASSGRVNTGELFFGEGSRLTVL.

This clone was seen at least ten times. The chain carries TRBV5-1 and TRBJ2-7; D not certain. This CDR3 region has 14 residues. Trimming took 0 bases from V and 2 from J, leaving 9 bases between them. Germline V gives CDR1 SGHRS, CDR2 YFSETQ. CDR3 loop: CASSLVHSTYEQYF. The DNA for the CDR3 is TGCGCCAGCAGCTTGGTGCACAGCACCTACGAGCAGTACTTC.

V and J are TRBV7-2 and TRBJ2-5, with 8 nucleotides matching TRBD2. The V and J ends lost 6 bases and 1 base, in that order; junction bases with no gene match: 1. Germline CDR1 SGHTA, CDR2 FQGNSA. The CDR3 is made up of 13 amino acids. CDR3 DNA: TGTGCCAGCAGTAGCGGGACCCAAGAGACCCAGTACTTC. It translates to CASSSGTQETQYF.

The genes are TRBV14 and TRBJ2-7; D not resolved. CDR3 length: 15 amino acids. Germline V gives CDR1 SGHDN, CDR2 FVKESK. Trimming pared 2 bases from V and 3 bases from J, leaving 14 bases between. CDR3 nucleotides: TGTGCCAGCAGCCAAACCTACCCCCCACTCTACGAGCAGTACTTC. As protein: CASSQTYPPLYEQYF.

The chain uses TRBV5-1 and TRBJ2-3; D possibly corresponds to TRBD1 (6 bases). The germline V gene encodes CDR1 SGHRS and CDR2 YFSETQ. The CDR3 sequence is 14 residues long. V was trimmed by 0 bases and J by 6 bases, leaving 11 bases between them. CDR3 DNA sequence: TGCGCCAGCAGCTTGGGACAGGTGTCGGATACGCAGTATTTT. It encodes CASSLGQVSDTQYF.

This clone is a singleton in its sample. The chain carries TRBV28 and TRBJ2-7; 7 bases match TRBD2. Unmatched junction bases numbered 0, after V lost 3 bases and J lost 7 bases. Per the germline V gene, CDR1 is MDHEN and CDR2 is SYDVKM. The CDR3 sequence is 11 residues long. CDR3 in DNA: TGTGCCAGCAGTTTGCGGGGGGAGCAGTACTTC. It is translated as CASSLRGEQYF.

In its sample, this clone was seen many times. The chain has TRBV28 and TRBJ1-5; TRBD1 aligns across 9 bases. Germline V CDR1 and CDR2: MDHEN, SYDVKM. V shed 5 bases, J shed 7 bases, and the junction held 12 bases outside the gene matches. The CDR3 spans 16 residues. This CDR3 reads CASSPPDGTGYQPQHF. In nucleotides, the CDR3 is TGTGCCAGCAGTCCCCCAGACGGGACAGGGTACCAGCCCCAGCATTTT.

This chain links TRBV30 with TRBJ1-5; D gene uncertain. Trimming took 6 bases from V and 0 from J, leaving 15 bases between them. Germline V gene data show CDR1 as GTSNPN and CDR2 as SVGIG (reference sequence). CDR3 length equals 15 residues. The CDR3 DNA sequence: TGTGCCTGTCACATAGGAGCGAATAGCAATCAGCCCCAGCATTTT. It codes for CACHIGANSNQPQHF. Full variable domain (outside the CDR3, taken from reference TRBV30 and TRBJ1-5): SQTIHQWPATLVQPVGSPLSLECTVEGTSNPNLYWYRQAAGRGLQLLFYSVGIGQISSEVPQNLSASRPQDRQFILSSKKLLLSDSGFYLCACHIGANSNQPQHFGDGTRLSIL.

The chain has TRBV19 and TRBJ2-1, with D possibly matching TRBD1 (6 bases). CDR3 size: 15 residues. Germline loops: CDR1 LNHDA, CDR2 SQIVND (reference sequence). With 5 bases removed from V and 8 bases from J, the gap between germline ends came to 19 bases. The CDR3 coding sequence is TGTGCCAGTAGTTCCGGGACATCCACTTTGGATGAGCAGTTCTTC. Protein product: CASSSGTSTLDEQFF.